The 15 T cell receptor beta chains presented below share a single source sample, sequenced in a study of T-cell reconstitution after alpha-beta-depleted transplantation in children. Unique molecular identifiers featured in how the TCRbeta library was prepared. TCRdb reanalysed the PCR reads using MiXCR and keeps one entry per CDR3 protein. This table holds a few hundred thousand distinct CDR3 sequences, 9.7% found once. The sequences come from PBMCs from the stem cell graft donor, collected from the stem cell graft. The source is a human donor who donated a stem cell graft to a child with SCID.

This clonotype came up many times. V gene TRBV5-1 combines with J gene TRBJ1-4, with D tentatively TRBD1 (5 bases). Germline loops: CDR1 SGHRS, CDR2 YFSETQ. V shed 3 bases and J shed 8 bases, with 14 bases lying between them. This CDR3 is built from 14 residues. The CDR3 nucleotides read TGCGCCAGCAGCTACAGCCTTAGGGGCGAAAAACTGTTTTTT. It is translated as CASSYSLRGEKLFF.

This clonotype appeared many times. J is TRBJ1-2 and V is TRBV5-5, with 9 bases that match TRBD1. Germline lookup yields CDR1 SGHKS and CDR2 YYEKEE (reference sequence). This CDR3 has 14 residues. V gave up 6 bases and J gave up 3 bases; unmatched junction bases: 6. The CDR3 protein is CASKTGGNDYGYTF. For the CDR3, the DNA is TGTGCCAGCAAGACAGGGGGGAATGACTATGGCTACACCTTC. The full variable domain, with the rest looked up from reference TRBV5-5 and TRBJ1-2, is DAGVTQSPTHLIKTRGQQVTLRCSPISGHKSVSWYQQVLGQGPQFIFQYYEKEERGRGNFPDRFSARQFPNYSSELNVNALLLGDSALYLCASKTGGNDYGYTFGSGTRLTVV.

In regard to this clonotype: Being one base from a much bigger clone, this may be a read error. The chain uses TRBV20-1 and TRBJ1-2; 9 bases map to TRBD1. The CDR3 is 12 residues long. Germline assignment: CDR1 DFQATT and CDR2 SNEGSKA (reference sequence). The DNA of the CDR3 is TGCAGTGCTACCAGGACAGGGGATGGCGACACCTTC. Its translation: CSATRTGDGDTF.

This clonotype was found many times. The chain has TRBV20-1 and TRBJ1-5; 7 bases match TRBD1. V dropped 1 base and J dropped 4; count of bases not matched to a gene: 10. The CDR3 has 16 residues. Looked up from germline, CDR1 is DFQATT and CDR2 is SNEGSKA (reference sequence). Written as DNA, the CDR3 is TGCAGTGCTAGAGGTTCCCAAGGGACAGCTAATCAGCCCCAGCATTTT. Translated, it gives CSARGSQGTANQPQHF.

At least ten counts were recorded for this clonotype. This chain joins TRBV5-1 and TRBJ2-2, with TRBD2 matching 8 bases. Per the germline V gene, CDR1 is SGHRS and CDR2 is YFSETQ. The V and J ends lost 4 bases and 2 bases, in that order; junction bases with no gene match: 4. This CDR3 is 15 amino acids long. The CDR3 DNA follows: TGCGCCAGCAGCAAACTAGCGGATAACACCGGGGAGCTGTTTTTT. It translates to CASSKLADNTGELFF.

This clonotype was seen repeatedly, ten times or more. The V call is TRBV20-1, the J call TRBJ2-2; D possibly matches TRBD1 or TRBD2 (5 bases each). The CDR3 totals 16 residues. Trimming shortened V by 3 bases and J by 7 bases, and 21 bases separated the two germline ends. Per germline, CDR1 DFQATT and CDR2 SNEGSKA (reference sequence). The chain's CDR3 is CSARVGRGNLGGELFF. CDR3 nucleotide sequence: TGCAGTGCTAGGGTGGGGCGAGGGAACCTCGGCGGGGAGCTGTTTTTT.

The chain carries TRBV12-3 or TRBV12-4 and TRBJ1-5, with TRBD1 matching 7 bases. The CDR3 consists of 15 residues. The trim removed 6 bases at V and 2 bases at J, leaving 7 bases unmatched. CDR3 DNA sequence: TGTGCCAGCAGGTCTACAGGGGTAGGCAATCAGCCCCAGCATTTT. Protein: CASRSTGVGNQPQHF.

This clonotype has at least ten counts. V usage is TRBV7-2 and J usage is TRBJ2-7, with D perhaps TRBD1 or TRBD2 (7 bases each). Germline loops: CDR1 SGHTA, CDR2 FQGNSA. The CDR3 extends over 16 amino acids. V gave up 1 base and J gave up 1 base, with 14 bases separating them. The chain's CDR3 is CASSLGRGGPSYEQYF. The DNA for the CDR3 is TGTGCCAGCAGCTTAGGCAGGGGGGGACCTTCCTACGAGCAGTACTTC.

The chain uses TRBV7-3 and TRBJ2-2, with D possibly matching TRBD2 (5 bases). CDR3 length: 12 residues. V was cut by 4 bases and J by 7 bases, with 7 bases left in between. Germline CDR1 reads SGHTA; CDR2 reads FQGTGA. Written as DNA, the CDR3 is TGTGCCAGCAGCTCCGGGATCGGGGAGCTGTTTTTT. Amino acid sequence: CASSSGIGELFF.

The chain combines TRBV5-1 with TRBJ2-7; tentatively, D is TRBD1 or TRBD2 (5 bases each). There are 16 residues in the CDR3. V dropped 3 bases and J dropped 1 base, with 17 bases sitting between them. CDR1 is SGHRS and CDR2 is YFSETQ in the germline V gene. The CDR3 protein is CASSSRGRGASYEQYF. The CDR3 coding sequence is TGCGCCAGCAGCTCCCGGGGACGGGGCGCTTCCTACGAGCAGTACTTC.

Many counts were recorded for this clonotype. This chain connects TRBV20-1 to TRBJ1-2; 7 positions agree with TRBD1. J was trimmed by 4 bases and V by 3 bases; bases with no gene match: 8. CDR1 is DFQATT and CDR2 is SNEGSKA in the germline V gene (reference sequence). The CDR3 is 14 residues long. Written as DNA, the CDR3 is TGCAGTGCTAGCGAACAGGGGAGAGGCTATGGCTACACCTTC. Its translation: CSASEQGRGYGYTF.

This clonotype was recorded at least ten times. The J gene is TRBJ2-3, the V gene TRBV20-1; no clear D gene. This CDR3 has 13 residues. V was pared by 1 base and J by 0 bases, with 5 bases between. In germline, CDR1 is DFQATT, CDR2 SNEGSKA (reference sequence). This chain's CDR3 is CSARVPSTDTQYF. In nucleotides, the CDR3 is TGCAGTGCTAGAGTGCCTAGCACAGATACGCAGTATTTT.

This clonotype was observed many times. The V and J genes are TRBV20-1 and TRBJ2-3; 10 bases line up with TRBD2. V shed 3 bases and J 2 bases; nucleotides not matched to a gene: 8. The CDR3 runs to 16 residues. The germline gives CDR1 DFQATT, CDR2 SNEGSKA (reference sequence). CDR3 DNA: TGCAGTGCTAGTAGCGGGGGGACGTTATTCACAGATACGCAGTATTTT. It specifies CSASSGGTLFTDTQYF.

Ten or more counts support this clonotype. V usage is TRBV5-1 and J usage is TRBJ2-3; D is ambiguous. Germline CDR1 is SGHRS and CDR2 is YFSETQ. V was pared by 4 bases and J by 1 base, with 7 bases between. This CDR3 is 13 amino acids long. The DNA for the CDR3 is TGCGCCAGCAGCCCGGAAGGCACAGATACGCAGTATTTT. This translates into CASSPEGTDTQYF.

The table lists this clonotype with many counts. This rearrangement joins TRBV6-1 to TRBJ2-5; weak D call: TRBD1 (5 bases). The CDR3 runs to 14 residues. The germline V gene has CDR1 MNHNS and CDR2 SASEGT. V was clipped by 5 bases and J by 6 bases, with 16 bases between them. CDR3 region: CASSQGAGPKTQYF. The DNA for the CDR3 is TGTGCCAGCAGTCAAGGGGCAGGGCCAAAGACCCAGTACTTC.